This TCR beta chain was profiled in a study of identical twins. Germline trimming cut 8 bases from V and 4 bases from J; bases unmatched to any gene: 13. Germline CDR1 MGHRA, CDR2 YSYEKL. The CDR3 extends over 16 amino acids. cDNA carried unique molecular identifiers, and a universal primer site was added by template switching. TCRdb redid the calling of the 5' RACE reads with MiXCR, one entry per CDR3 protein. The sample holds around 450,000 distinct CDR3 sequences; approximately 15% are singletons and the top ten take roughly 0.56%. These data also featured in a second study, about yellow fever vaccine responses in identical twins. That work contributes: Reports say the vaccine T cell response in twins looked partly convergent and partly personalized.

The TCR sequence derives from a woman in her late teens or twenties in good health. Source material: CD4+ T cells sorted from blood. This sequence joins TRBV4-1 and TRBJ2-2, with 7 bases identical to TRBD2. The CDR3 sequence: CASQKWAGEVTGELFF. CDR3 DNA: TGCGCCAGCCAGAAATGGGCGGGAGAGGTCACCGGGGAGCTGTTTTTT.